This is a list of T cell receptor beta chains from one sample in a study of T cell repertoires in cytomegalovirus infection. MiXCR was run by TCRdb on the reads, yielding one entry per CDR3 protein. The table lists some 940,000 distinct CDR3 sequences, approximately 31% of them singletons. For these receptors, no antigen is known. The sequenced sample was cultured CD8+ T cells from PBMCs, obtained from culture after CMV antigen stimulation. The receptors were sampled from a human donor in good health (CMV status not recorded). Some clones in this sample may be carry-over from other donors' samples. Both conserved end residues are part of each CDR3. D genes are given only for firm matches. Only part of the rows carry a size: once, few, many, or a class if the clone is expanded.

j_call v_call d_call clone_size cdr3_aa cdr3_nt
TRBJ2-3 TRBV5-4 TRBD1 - CASSFPQGADTQYF TGTGCCAGCAGCTTCCCACAGGGGGCAGATACGCAGTATTTT
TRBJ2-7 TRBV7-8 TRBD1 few CASSFGTGVSYEQYF TGTGCCAGCAGCTTCGGGACAGGGGTATCCTACGAGCAGTACTTC
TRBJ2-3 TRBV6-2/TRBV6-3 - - CASSYTGIDDTQYF TGTGCCAGCAGTTATACAGGGATCGACGATACGCAGTATTTT
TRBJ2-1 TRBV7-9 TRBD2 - CASSWGGRGSSYNEQFF TGTGCCAGCAGCTGGGGTGGGCGGGGGAGCTCCTACAATGAGCAGTTCTTC
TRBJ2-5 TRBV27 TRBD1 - CASSFGDRAETQYF TGTGCCAGCAGTTTCGGCGACAGGGCGGAGACCCAGTACTTC
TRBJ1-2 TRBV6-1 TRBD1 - CASSGGQSKWDGYTF TGTGCCAGCAGTGGGGGACAGTCCAAGTGGGATGGCTACACCTTC
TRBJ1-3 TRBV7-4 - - CASKWDGSSGNTIYF TGTGCCAGCAAATGGGACGGGAGCTCTGGAAACACCATATATTTT
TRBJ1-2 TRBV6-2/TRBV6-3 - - CASSTGDGNFGVGYTF TGTGCCAGCAGTACGGGGGACGGGAACTTTGGCGTGGGCTACACCTTC
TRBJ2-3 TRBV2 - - CASSELSRGPDTQYF TGTGCCAGCAGTGAACTCTCTAGGGGACCAGATACGCAGTATTTT
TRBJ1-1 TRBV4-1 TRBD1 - CASSQEDRVWNTEAFF TGCGCCAGCAGCCAAGAGGACAGGGTTTGGAACACTGAAGCTTTCTTT
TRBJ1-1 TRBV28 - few CASSFSADMNTEAFF TGTGCCAGCAGTTTTTCGGCAGATATGAACACTGAAGCTTTCTTT
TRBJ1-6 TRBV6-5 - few CASSYEGMPLHF TGTGCCAGCAGTTACGAGGGGATGCCCCTCCACTTT
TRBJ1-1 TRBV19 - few CASIGDPYTEAFF TGTGCCAGTATTGGGGACCCCTACACTGAAGCTTTCTTT
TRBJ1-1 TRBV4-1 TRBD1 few CASSHPSTGVNTEAFF TGCGCCAGCAGCCACCCATCGACAGGGGTCAACACTGAAGCTTTCTTT
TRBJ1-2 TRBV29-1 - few CSVVGREGWNYGYTF TGCAGCGTTGTGGGCAGGGAAGGATGGAACTATGGCTACACCTTC
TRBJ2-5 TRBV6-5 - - CASSLAGHGETQYF TGTGCCAGCAGCCTAGCAGGGCACGGAGAGACCCAGTACTTC
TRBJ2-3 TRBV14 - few CASSVYRPPDTQYF TGTGCCAGCAGCGTTTACAGGCCCCCAGATACGCAGTATTTT
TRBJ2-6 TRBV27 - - CASSLSMGRGGANVLTF TGTGCCAGCAGTTTATCGATGGGCCGGGGGGGGGCCAACGTCCTGACTTTC
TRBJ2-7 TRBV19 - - CASSIGSDYEQYF TGTGCCAGTAGTATCGGGTCGGACTACGAGCAGTACTTC
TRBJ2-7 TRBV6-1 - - CASSSLSRRGEQYF TGTGCCAGCAGTTCCCTTAGTCGGAGGGGCGAGCAGTACTTC
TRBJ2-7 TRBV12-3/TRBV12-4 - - CASTQTGLQRQYF TGTGCCAGCACTCAGACAGGCCTACAGCGGCAGTACTTC
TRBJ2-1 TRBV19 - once CASSIDGGTVSYNEQFF TGTGCCAGTAGTATAGATGGCGGGACAGTCTCCTACAATGAGCAGTTCTTC
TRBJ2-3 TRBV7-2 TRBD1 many CASSFRTGSLDTQYF TGTGCCAGCAGCTTTAGGACAGGGTCTTTAGATACGCAGTATTTT
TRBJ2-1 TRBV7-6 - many CASSSGSLAWNEQFF TGTGCCAGCAGCTCCGGCAGCTTGGCCTGGAATGAGCAGTTCTTC
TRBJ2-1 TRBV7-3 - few CASSSRTGEHYNEQFF TGTGCCAGCAGCTCCCGAACAGGAGAACACTACAATGAGCAGTTCTTC
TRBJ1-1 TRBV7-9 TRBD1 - CASSFDRGRVTEAFF TGTGCCAGCAGCTTCGACAGGGGGCGAGTGACTGAAGCTTTCTTT
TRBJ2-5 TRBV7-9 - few CASSPTKETQYF TGTGCCAGCAGCCCGACAAAGGAGACCCAGTACTTC
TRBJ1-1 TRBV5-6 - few CASSLDPITANTEAFF TGTGCCAGCAGCTTGGACCCCATCACGGCGAACACTGAAGCTTTCTTT
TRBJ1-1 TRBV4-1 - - CASSPHTGNTEAFF TGCGCCAGCAGCCCGCACACGGGAAACACTGAAGCTTTCTTT
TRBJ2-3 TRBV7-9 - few CASSGDETSTDTQYF TGTGCCAGCAGCGGAGACGAAACTAGCACAGATACGCAGTATTTT
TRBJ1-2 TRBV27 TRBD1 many CASSSGTGGYYGYTF TGTGCCAGCAGTTCAGGGACAGGGGGATACTATGGCTACACCTTC
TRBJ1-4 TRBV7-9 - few CASKDAGAREKLFF TGTGCCAGTAAAGACGCAGGTGCAAGAGAAAAACTGTTTTTT
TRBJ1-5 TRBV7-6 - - CASSLGEGFQPQHF TGTGCCAGCAGCTTAGGGGAGGGGTTCCAGCCCCAGCATTTT
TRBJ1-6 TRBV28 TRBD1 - CASSLSDRVWRRNSPLHF TGTGCCAGCAGTTTGTCTGACAGGGTCTGGCGGCGCAATTCACCCCTCCACTTT
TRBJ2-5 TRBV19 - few CASSTFTGQETQYF TGTGCCAGTAGTACCTTTACAGGCCAAGAGACCCAGTACTTC
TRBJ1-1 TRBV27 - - CASGYGMADTEAFF TGTGCCAGCGGTTACGGAATGGCAGACACTGAAGCTTTCTTT
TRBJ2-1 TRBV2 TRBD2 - CASSLQRGRNEQFF TGTGCCAGCAGTCTCCAGCGGGGGCGAAATGAGCAGTTCTTC
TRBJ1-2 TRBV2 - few CASSERTAYGYTF TGTGCCAGCAGTGAAAGGACAGCCTATGGCTACACCTTC
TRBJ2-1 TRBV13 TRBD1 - CASSSLSGGFTYNEQFF TGTGCCAGCAGCTCTCTTTCAGGGGGTTTTACCTACAATGAGCAGTTCTTC
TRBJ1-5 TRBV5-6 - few CASSSGRASQPQHF TGTGCCAGCAGCTCTGGGAGGGCAAGCCAGCCCCAGCATTTT
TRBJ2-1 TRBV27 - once CASSPTLRRGYNEQFF TGTGCCAGCAGTCCCACCTTACGAAGGGGATACAATGAGCAGTTCTTC
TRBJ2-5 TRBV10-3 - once CAISEEQQETQYF TGTGCCATCAGTGAAGAGCAACAAGAGACCCAGTACTTC
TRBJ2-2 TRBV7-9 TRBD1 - CASSHIAGQGTTGELFF TGTGCCAGCAGCCACATCGCGGGACAGGGGACCACCGGGGAGCTGTTTTTT
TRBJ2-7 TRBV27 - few CASRGGDHGPWEQYF TGTGCCAGCAGGGGTGGGGACCACGGCCCGTGGGAGCAGTACTTC
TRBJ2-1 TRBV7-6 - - CDSSSQGRHNEQFF TGTGACAGCAGCTCCCAGGGGAGGCACAATGAGCAGTTCTTC
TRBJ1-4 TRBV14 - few CASSQDVLRRGDEKLFF TGTGCCAGCAGCCAAGATGTATTGCGCCGGGGGGATGAAAAACTGTTTTTT
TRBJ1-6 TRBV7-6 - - CASSRVDTPLHF TGTGCCAGCAGTCGAGTCGATACACCCCTCCACTTT
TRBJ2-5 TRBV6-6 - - CASSYPGEAQYF TGTGCCAGCAGTTACCCGGGGGAGGCCCAGTACTTC
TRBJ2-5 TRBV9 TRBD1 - CASSLRKTGGPKAQYF TGTGCCAGCAGCCTTCGGAAGACAGGGGGCCCGAAGGCCCAGTACTTC
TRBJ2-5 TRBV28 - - CASSPTTGAFQETQYF TGTGCCAGCAGTCCTACCACGGGGGCTTTCCAAGAGACCCAGTACTTC
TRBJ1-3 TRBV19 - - CASKLGTSGNTIYF TGTGCCAGTAAACTGGGGACCTCTGGAAACACCATATATTTT